This T cell receptor beta chain was captured by sequencing in a study of molecular identifiers for immune sequencing clone quantification. Overall study results and limits: Same-barcode identical TCR molecules could make highly expanded clones look smaller than they are.

V lost 8 bases, J lost 5 bases, and 12 bases lay in between. Per germline, CDR1 SQVTM and CDR2 ANQGSEA. The CDR3 totals 11 residues. TCRdb used MiXCR to reprocess the PCR reads, holding one entry per CDR3 protein. Among 85,000 to 100,000 distinct CDR3 sequences listed, roughly a quarter were seen once. Naive CD8 libraries came from around 18,000 to 910,000 sorted cells with 10%, 30% or 50% RNA. This clonotype was seen repeatedly, ten times or more. Its antigen is as yet unknown. Sequencing was carried out using naive CD8+ T cells from blood, with Jurkat cell RNA spiked in. Regarding subset: FACS-sorted CD8+CD4-CCR7+CD45RA+ naive T cells. The chain links TRBV29-1 to TRBJ1-1; no reliable D call. The TCR was taken from a human donor in good health. Some libraries in this study had Jurkat cell RNA spiked in. DNA of the CDR3: TGCAGCCACCCCTGGGGTACTGAAGCTTTCTTT. Protein: CSHPWGTEAFF.